The T cell receptor (beta chain) described here comes from a study of spatial heterogeneity in lung cancer (dated by TCRdb to about 2019). Concerning the study at large: Beta-chain transcripts were consistently detected in greater numbers than alpha-chain transcripts, which likely reflected higher beta-chain transcript abundance. TCR repertoire features were related to nonsynonymous mutation counts determined by whole-exome sequencing of tumor tissue. At surgery, 200 or so tumor regions, roughly 62 matched nontumor lung samples and fewer than 60 PBMC samples were TCR-sequenced for both alpha and beta chains. In non-small cell lung cancer, the study made a quantitative comparison of TCR alpha and beta repertoires among multiple tumor regions, matched nontumor lung and blood. In the raw uncorrected reads, each unique combination of TCR and UMI appeared more than ten times on average. The paper's findings and limits, for the study overall: Ubiquitous expanded tumor TCRs were detected in blood more often at tumor resection than at routine follow-up. Confirming at a functional level the hypothesis that regional TCRs recognize regional mutations was considered to require additional single-cell paired TCR alpha and beta sequencing.

Libraries were made using 5' RACE. TCRdb lists the instrument as NextSeq 500. The TCR library protocol attached a unique molecular identifier to each TCR cDNA molecule to allow correction of PCR and sequencing errors. The source study handled its data this way. Decombinator tools were used for TCR identification, UMI-based error correction and CDR3 extraction. Expanded TCRs were defined as those above a frequency of 2 per 1,000, corresponding to the top 1% of the tumor frequency distribution. Renyi diversity was calculated using the R vegan package after each repertoire was subsampled 100 times to 5,000 TCRs. CDR3 similarity networks were constructed using string-kernel similarity of amino acid triplets, with links drawn between CDR3s whose pairwise similarity was above 0.82. The public reads were quality trimmed at Q25 with fastp and then assembled into clones with MiXCR by TCRdb, keeping productive beta chains. Each CDR3 protein gets just one entry, which takes the most common genes and DNA from the rows behind it. What appears here as the V and J calls and clone size reflects TCRdb's work, not the paper's. For this sample there are some 21,000 distinct CDR3 sequences; less than 3.5% appear just once. The leading ten clones occupy 29% of the sample.

V is reduced by 6 bases and J by 4 bases, leaving a spacing of 16 bases between them. The CDR3 covers 15 residues, taking in both the cysteine and the phenylalanine. Only CDR3 DNA is held: 45 bases, read in frame from base 1. Sequences MNHEY (CDR1) and SVGEGT (CDR2) are obtained from the germline V gene. Taken with the paper, the label for time point translates to: sample taken at primary tumor resection. The donors were some 76 patients from the lung TRACERx cohort who had early-stage, untreated non-small cell lung cancer. For TCR sequencing, whole RNA was extracted from tumor and nontumor lung tissue, or from cryopreserved PBMC samples, and no cell sorting was done. Patients were selected for TCR sequencing only if sufficient RNA was available from at least two tumor regions. This clonotype was seen a few times. What this receptor recognizes is not known. No base qualities exist here, and no much larger clone lies one base off it.

The sequence was obtained from a female donor with early-stage non-small cell lung cancer. Source: PBMCs, taken at surgery. The V and J genes are TRBV6-2 or TRBV6-3 and TRBJ2-1, with a tentative D gene TRBD2 over 6 matching bases. DNA sequence: TGTGCCAGCAGCATCCGGGACTGGAGGTACAATGAGCAGTTCTTC. It translates as CASSIRDWRYNEQFF.